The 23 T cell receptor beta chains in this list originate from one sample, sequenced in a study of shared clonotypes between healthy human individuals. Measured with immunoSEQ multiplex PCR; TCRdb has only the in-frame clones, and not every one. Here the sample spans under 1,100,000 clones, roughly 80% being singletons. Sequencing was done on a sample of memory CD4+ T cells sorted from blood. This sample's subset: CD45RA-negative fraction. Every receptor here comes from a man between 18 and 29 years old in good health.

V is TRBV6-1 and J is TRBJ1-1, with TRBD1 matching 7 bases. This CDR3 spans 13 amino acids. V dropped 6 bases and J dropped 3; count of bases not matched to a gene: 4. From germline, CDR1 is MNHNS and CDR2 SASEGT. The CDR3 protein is CASRTGEDTEAFF. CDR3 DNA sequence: TGTGCCAGCAGAACAGGGGAGGACACTGAAGCTTTCTTT.

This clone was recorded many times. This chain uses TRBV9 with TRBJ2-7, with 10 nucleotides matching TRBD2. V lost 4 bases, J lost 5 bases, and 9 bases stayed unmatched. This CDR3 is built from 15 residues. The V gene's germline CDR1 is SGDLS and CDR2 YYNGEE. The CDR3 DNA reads TGTGCCAGCAGCCCCTCTAGCGGGAGAGGTCACGAGCAGTACTTC. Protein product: CASSPSSGRGHEQYF.

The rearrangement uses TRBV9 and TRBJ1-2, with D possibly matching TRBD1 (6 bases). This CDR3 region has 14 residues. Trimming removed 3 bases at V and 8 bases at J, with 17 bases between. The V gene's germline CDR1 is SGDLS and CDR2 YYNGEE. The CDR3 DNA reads TGTGCCAGCAGCGCGGGGGCCCTAAGTCTGGGCTACACCTTC. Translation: CASSAGALSLGYTF.

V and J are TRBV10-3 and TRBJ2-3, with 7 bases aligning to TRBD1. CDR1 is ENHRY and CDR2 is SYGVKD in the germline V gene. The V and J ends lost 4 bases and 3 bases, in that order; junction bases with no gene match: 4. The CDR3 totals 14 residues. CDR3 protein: CAISVRQGTDTQYF. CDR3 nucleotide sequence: TGTGCCATCAGTGTCCGACAGGGAACAGATACGCAGTATTTT.

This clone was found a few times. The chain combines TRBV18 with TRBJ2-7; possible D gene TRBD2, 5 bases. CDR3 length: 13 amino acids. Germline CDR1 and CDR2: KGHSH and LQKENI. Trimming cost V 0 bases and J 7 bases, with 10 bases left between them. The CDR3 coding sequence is TGTGCCAGCTCACCACCCGGCGGCGGGGAGCAGTACTTC. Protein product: CASSPPGGGEQYF. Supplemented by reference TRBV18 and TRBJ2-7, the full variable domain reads NAGVMQNPRHLVRRRGQEARLRCSPMKGHSHVYWYRQLPEEGLKFMVYLQKENIIDESGMPKERFSAEFPKEGPSILRIQQVVRGDSAAYFCASSPPGGGEQYFGPGTRLTVT.

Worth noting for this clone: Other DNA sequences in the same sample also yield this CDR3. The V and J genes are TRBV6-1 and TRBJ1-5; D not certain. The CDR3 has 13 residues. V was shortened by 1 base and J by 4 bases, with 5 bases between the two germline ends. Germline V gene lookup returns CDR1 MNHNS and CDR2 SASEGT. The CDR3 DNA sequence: TGTGCCAGCAGTGAAGTGGGGAATCAGCCCCAGCATTTT. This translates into CASSEVGNQPQHF.

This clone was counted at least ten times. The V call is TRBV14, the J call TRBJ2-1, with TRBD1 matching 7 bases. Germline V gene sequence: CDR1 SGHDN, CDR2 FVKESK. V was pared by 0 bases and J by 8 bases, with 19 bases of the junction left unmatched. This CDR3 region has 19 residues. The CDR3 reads CASSQETGAWVPTHYEQFF. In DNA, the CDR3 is TGTGCCAGCAGCCAAGAAACAGGGGCCTGGGTACCCACACACTATGAGCAGTTCTTC.

The CDR3 is CASSSTGVPYEQYF. The DNA for the CDR3 is TGTGCCAGCAGCTCGACAGGGGTCCCCTACGAGCAGTACTTC. V is TRBV7-2 and J is TRBJ2-7, with TRBD1 matching 8 bases. CDR3 length: 14 amino acids. V dropped 4 bases and J dropped 2; count of bases not matched to a gene: 4. In germline, CDR1 is SGHTA, CDR2 FQGNSA.

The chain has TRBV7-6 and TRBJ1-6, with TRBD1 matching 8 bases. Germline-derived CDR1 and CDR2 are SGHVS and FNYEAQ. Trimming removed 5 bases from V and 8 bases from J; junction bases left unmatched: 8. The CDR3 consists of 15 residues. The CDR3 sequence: CASSLTGELDSPLHF. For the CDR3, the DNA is TGTGCCAGCAGCCTGACAGGGGAATTGGATTCACCCCTCCACTTT. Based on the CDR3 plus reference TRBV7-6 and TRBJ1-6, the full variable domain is GAGVSQSPRYKVTKRGQDVALRCDPISGHVSLYWYRQALGQGPEFLTYFNYEAQQDKSGLPNDRFSAERPEGSISTLTIQRTEQRDSAMYRCASSLTGELDSPLHFGNGTRLTVT.

The CDR3 nucleotides are TGTGCCAGCAGTTACTCGAGAAGGACCGACTACGAGCAGTACTTC. Its protein is CASSYSRRTDYEQYF. This chain links TRBV6-5 with TRBJ2-7; D gene uncertain. CDR1 is MNHEY, CDR2 SVGAGI, per germline. V lost 0 bases and J lost 3, with 12 bases in between. The CDR3 consists of 15 residues.

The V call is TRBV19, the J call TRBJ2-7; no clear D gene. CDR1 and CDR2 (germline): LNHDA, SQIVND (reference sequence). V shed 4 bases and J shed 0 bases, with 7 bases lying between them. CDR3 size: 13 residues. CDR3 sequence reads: CASSNPFSYEQYF. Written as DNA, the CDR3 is TGTGCCAGTAGTAATCCTTTCTCCTACGAGCAGTACTTC.

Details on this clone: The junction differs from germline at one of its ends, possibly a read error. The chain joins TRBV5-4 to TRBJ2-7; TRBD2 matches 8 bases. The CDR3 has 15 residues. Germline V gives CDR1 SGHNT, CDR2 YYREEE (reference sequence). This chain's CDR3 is CASSSAGAVRYKQYF. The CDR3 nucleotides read TGTGCCAGCAGCTCAGCGGGGGCCGTCCGCTACAAGCAGTACTTC.

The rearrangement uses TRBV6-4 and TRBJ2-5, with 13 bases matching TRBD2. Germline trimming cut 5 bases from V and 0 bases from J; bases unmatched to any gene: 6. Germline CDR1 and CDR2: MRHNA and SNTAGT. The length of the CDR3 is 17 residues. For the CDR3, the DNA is TGTGCCAGCAGTCGGACTAGCGGGGGCCGGTACCAAGAGACCCAGTACTTC. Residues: CASSRTSGGRYQETQYF.

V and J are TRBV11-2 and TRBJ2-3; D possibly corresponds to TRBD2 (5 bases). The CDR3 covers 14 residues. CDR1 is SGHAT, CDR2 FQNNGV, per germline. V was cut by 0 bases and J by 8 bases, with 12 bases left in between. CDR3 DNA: TGTGCCAGCAGCTTAGATTTCCAGGCGGGTACGCAGTATTTT. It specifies CASSLDFQAGTQYF.

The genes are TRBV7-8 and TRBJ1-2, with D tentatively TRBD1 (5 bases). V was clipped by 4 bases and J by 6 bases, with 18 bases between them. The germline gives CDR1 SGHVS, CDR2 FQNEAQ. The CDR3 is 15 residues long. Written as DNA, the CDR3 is TGTGCCAGCAGCTACGGGACCGTGGGGGTAAATGGCTACACCTTC. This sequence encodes CASSYGTVGVNGYTF.

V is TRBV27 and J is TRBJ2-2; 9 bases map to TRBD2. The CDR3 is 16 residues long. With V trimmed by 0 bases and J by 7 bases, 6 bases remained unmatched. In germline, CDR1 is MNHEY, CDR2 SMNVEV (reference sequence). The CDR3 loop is CASSLSGGRARGELFF. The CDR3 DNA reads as TGTGCCAGCAGTTTATCGGGCGGGAGGGCCCGCGGGGAGCTGTTTTTT.

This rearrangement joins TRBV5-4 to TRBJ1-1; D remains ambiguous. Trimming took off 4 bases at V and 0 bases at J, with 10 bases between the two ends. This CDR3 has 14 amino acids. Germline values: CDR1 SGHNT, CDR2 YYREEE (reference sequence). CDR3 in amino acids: CASSRSPVNTEAFF. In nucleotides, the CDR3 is TGTGCCAGCAGCCGATCCCCCGTGAACACTGAAGCTTTCTTT.

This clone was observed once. The DNA for the CDR3 is TGTGCCCAAAACCGGGGACGAGCGGACGACGAGCAGTACTTC. The encoded protein is CAQNRGRADDEQYF. This rearrangement joins TRBV30 to TRBJ2-7, with D perhaps TRBD1 or TRBD2 (5 bases each). The germline V gene has CDR1 GTSNPN and CDR2 SVGIG (reference sequence). This CDR3 contains 14 residues. V shed 8 bases and J shed 5 bases, with 22 bases lying between them.

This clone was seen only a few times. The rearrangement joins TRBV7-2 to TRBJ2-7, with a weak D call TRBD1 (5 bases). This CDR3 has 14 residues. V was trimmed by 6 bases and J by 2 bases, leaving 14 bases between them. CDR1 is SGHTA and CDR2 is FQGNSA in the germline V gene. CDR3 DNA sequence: TGTGCCAGCAGATCCGACAGAGACCCCTACGAGCAGTACTTC. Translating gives CASRSDRDPYEQYF.

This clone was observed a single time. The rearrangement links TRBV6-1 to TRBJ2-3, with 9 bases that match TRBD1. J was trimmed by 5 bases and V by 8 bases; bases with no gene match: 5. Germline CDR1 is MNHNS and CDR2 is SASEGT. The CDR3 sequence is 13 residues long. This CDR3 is CASYRGPGDTQYF. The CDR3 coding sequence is TGTGCCAGCTACAGGGGGCCTGGAGATACGCAGTATTTT.

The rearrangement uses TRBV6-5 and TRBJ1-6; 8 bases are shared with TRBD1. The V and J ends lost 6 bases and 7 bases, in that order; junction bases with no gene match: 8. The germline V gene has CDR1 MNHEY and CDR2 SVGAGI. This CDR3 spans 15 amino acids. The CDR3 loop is CASRSGQGGNSPLHF. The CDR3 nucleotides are TGTGCCAGCAGAAGCGGACAGGGAGGCAATTCACCCCTCCACTTT.

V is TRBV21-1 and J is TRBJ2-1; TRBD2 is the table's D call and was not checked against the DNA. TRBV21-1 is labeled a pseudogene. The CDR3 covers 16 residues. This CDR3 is CASSKCRIAGVFEQFF. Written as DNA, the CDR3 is TGTGCCAGCAGCAAATGTCGGATAGCGGGGGTTTTTGAGCAGTTCTTC.

CDR3 DNA sequence: TGTGCCAGTAGTATGAGAACGGGGACAAAAAACATTCAGTACTTC. This codes for CASSMRTGTKNIQYF. The chain employs TRBV19 and TRBJ2-4, with TRBD1 as a possible D gene (6 bases). Trimming took off 3 bases at V and 4 bases at J, with 13 bases between the two ends. From germline, CDR1 is LNHDA and CDR2 SQIVND (reference sequence). This CDR3 comprises 15 residues.